Below are 17 T cell receptor beta chains sequenced from a single sample in a study of cytomegalovirus exposure and HLA in healthy donors. Vbeta (60) and Jbeta (13) primers were used in the PCR. Assay: immunoSEQ multiplex PCR; the TCRdb copy retains only in-frame clones and omits some. The sample includes about 180,000 clones, 70% to 80% of them seen just once. The material sequenced was PBMCs. The receptors here all came from a young man in good health and CMV-seronegative.

The chain carries TRBV27 and TRBJ1-1, with D unclear. This CDR3 is 14 amino acids long. V was clipped by 6 bases and J by 6 bases, with 17 bases between them. Germline V CDR1 and CDR2: MNHEY, SMNVEV (reference sequence). CDR3 coding DNA: TGTGCCAGCAGATTTCAAATCACGAGATCTGAAGCTTTCTTT. This gives the protein CASRFQITRSEAFF.

The chain has TRBV12-1 and TRBJ2-7; the D call in the table, TRBD1, was not verified against the DNA. TRBV12-1 is a listed pseudogene. CDR3 length: 15 residues. CDR3 sequence (DNA): TGTGCCAGCAGCTTTGCGAGACAGGGGAGCTACGAGCAGTACTTC. Its protein is CASSFARQGSYEQYF.

The V and J genes are TRBV4-1 and TRBJ2-1; 8 bases match TRBD1. Germline V CDR1 and CDR2: MGHRA, YSYEKL. CDR3 length: 16 amino acids. V lost 4 bases to trimming and J lost 6 bases; unmatched junction nucleotides: 11. The DNA for the CDR3 is TGCGCCAGCAGCCCCCTCGGACAGGGATGGGGCAATGAGCAGTTCTTC. Its translation is CASSPLGQGWGNEQFF.

The J gene is TRBJ1-5, the V gene TRBV12-2; the D call TRBD1 from the table was never checked on the DNA. TRBV12-2 is assigned pseudogene status. The CDR3 has 19 residues. CDR3 coding DNA: TGTGCAAGTCGCTCGGAAATACACTCTACAGGGTCCGCAAATCAGCCCCAGCATTTT. The encoded protein is CASRSEIHSTGSANQPQHF.

This clone was counted only a few times. The chain links TRBV4-1 to TRBJ1-1; no definite D call. In germline, CDR1 is MGHRA, CDR2 YSYEKL. V shed 1 base and J shed 5 bases, with 14 bases lying between them. The CDR3 is 15 amino acids. CDR3 loop: CASSQAGGRRTEAFF. The CDR3 bases are TGCGCCAGCAGCCAAGCGGGAGGGCGTCGGACTGAAGCTTTCTTT.

The CDR3 sequence is CASSGSEENTEAFF. CDR3 bases: TGTGCCAGCAGTGGGTCGGAGGAGAACACTGAAGCTTTCTTT. The chain carries TRBV6-4 and TRBJ1-1, with D uncertain. Germline-derived CDR1 and CDR2 are MRHNA and SNTAGT. This CDR3 is 14 amino acids long. V was cut by 4 bases and J by 1 base, with 10 bases left in between.

The rearrangement joins TRBV18 to TRBJ2-2; D may be TRBD1 (7 bases). This CDR3 region has 13 residues. V was clipped by 3 bases and J by 9 bases, with 11 bases between them. CDR1 KGHSH and CDR2 LQKENI come from the germline V gene. CDR3 protein: CASSPGGGRELFF. CDR3 in DNA: TGTGCCAGCTCACCCGGAGGGGGCAGGGAGCTGTTTTTT.

The genes are TRBV27 and TRBJ1-2, with 10 bases that match TRBD1. Per the germline V gene, CDR1 is MNHEY and CDR2 is SMNVEV (reference sequence). After removal of 5 bases from V and 1 base from J, the junction contained 7 bases not matched to a gene. The length of the CDR3 is 16 residues. The CDR3 DNA is TGTGCCAGCAGTCCCGGGACAGGGGCAGGTAACTATGGCTACACCTTC. It codes for CASSPGTGAGNYGYTF.

The chain has TRBV10-3 and TRBJ2-2; the D gene is possibly TRBD1 (6 bases). V dropped 0 bases and J dropped 0 bases, with 17 bases sitting between them. Germline CDR1 reads ENHRY; CDR2 reads SYGVKD. The CDR3 spans 19 residues. The CDR3: CAISESPPHRAPNTGELFF. The CDR3 bases are TGTGCCATCAGTGAGTCGCCCCCCCACAGGGCCCCGAACACCGGGGAGCTGTTTTTT.

This clone was found once. V usage is TRBV6-1 and J usage is TRBJ2-3; 8 bases are shared with TRBD2. Losses at the gene ends were 6 bases for V and 5 bases for J; bases not matched to a gene: 7. This CDR3 region has 14 residues. Per germline, CDR1 MNHNS and CDR2 SASEGT. CDR3 sequence reads: CASRAIRGGDTQYF. CDR3 DNA: TGTGCCAGCAGAGCTATCCGGGGGGGAGATACGCAGTATTTT.

This clone was seen only a few times. The J gene is TRBJ1-1, the V gene TRBV6-1; TRBD1 aligns across 7 bases. CDR3 size: 14 residues. With 5 bases clipped from V and 5 bases from J, the junction kept 8 bases outside the gene matches. Per the germline V gene, CDR1 is MNHNS and CDR2 is SASEGT. The CDR3 nucleotides are TGTGCCAGCAGTTTAGCAGGGGGGAGTACTGAAGCTTTCTTT. Amino acid sequence: CASSLAGGSTEAFF.

This clone was observed once. The chain has TRBV6-4 and TRBJ2-1; 14 nucleotides agree with TRBD2. CDR1 and CDR2 from the germline V gene are MRHNA and SNTAGT. The CDR3 has 18 residues. With V trimmed by 2 bases and J by 4 bases, 7 bases remained unmatched. DNA of the CDR3: TGTGCCAGCAGTGACCGAGGACTAGCGGGGGGCCAATACAATGAGCAGTTCTTC. Its translation is CASSDRGLAGGQYNEQFF.

For this clone: The same CDR3 can be traced to other DNA sequences in this sample. The chain has TRBV9 and TRBJ2-2; D gene unclear. This CDR3 region has 14 residues. V lost 0 bases and J lost 5, with 8 bases in between. The germline V gene has CDR1 SGDLS and CDR2 YYNGEE. This CDR3 reads CASSVGGRTGELFF. The DNA of the CDR3 is TGTGCCAGCAGCGTAGGCGGCAGAACCGGGGAGCTGTTTTTT.

This clone was recorded only once. The chain uses TRBV10-3 and TRBJ2-2; D is possibly TRBD1 (5 bases). The germline V and J ends were trimmed by 9 bases and 1 base, with 9 bases remaining between them. Per the germline V gene, CDR1 is ENHRY and CDR2 is SYGVKD. The CDR3 is 13 residues long. Written as DNA, the CDR3 is TGTGCCATTGCGGACAAGAACACCGGGGAGCTGTTTTTT. Translation gives CAIADKNTGELFF.

In its sample, this clone was seen a few times. The V gene is TRBV6-4, the J gene TRBJ2-2; 9 bases are a match to TRBD2. The germline V gene has CDR1 MRHNA and CDR2 SNTAGT. The CDR3 extends over 15 amino acids. The junction had 5 bases not matched to a gene; V was cut back by 6 bases and J by 3 bases. CDR3 sequence reads: CASSPLAGDTGELFF. In DNA form, the CDR3 reads TGTGCCAGCAGCCCACTAGCGGGTGACACCGGGGAGCTGTTTTTT.

V usage is TRBV9 and J usage is TRBJ2-7; D is perhaps TRBD2 (5 bases). V was cut by 4 bases and J by 5 bases, with 16 bases left in between. The CDR3 is 14 amino acids. Germline CDR1 and CDR2: SGDLS and YYNGEE. The CDR3 DNA sequence: TGTGCCAGCAGCCCCCAGGCGGGTCCAGACGAGCAGTACTTC. It codes for CASSPQAGPDEQYF.

The CDR3 sequence is CASREGIRNTEAFF. DNA of the CDR3: TGTGCCAGCAGGGAGGGTATCCGGAACACTGAAGCTTTCTTT. The V call is TRBV28, the J call TRBJ1-1; the D is unclear. The V end lost 6 bases, the J end lost 1 base, and 12 bases lay between the germline ends. Germline V gene lookup returns CDR1 MDHEN and CDR2 SYDVKM. This CDR3 has 14 amino acids.